A selection of T cell receptor beta chains follows, all from one sample in a study of shared clonotypes between healthy human individuals. Clones were sequenced by immunoSEQ multiplex PCR, and TCRdb holds only the in-frame ones, with some missing. In the table there are around 690,000 clones, about 92% of which are singletons. Sequencing was performed on memory CD8+ T cells from PBMCs. The receptors were sampled from a man aged 18-30 years in good health. Some clones in this sample may be carry-over from other donors' samples. CDR3s include the opening cysteine and the closing phenylalanine or tryptophan. D genes are given only for firm matches. Size tells how often a clone was seen (once, few, many) or the class of an expanded clone, and some rows leave it out.

clone size: -; V gene: TRBV7-9; J gene: TRBJ1-4; D gene: TRBD1; CDR3 DNA: TGTGCCAGCAGCTTAGGCCCGATGACAGGGGCGCTTAATGAAAAACTGTTTTTT; CDR3 protein: CASSLGPMTGALNEKLFF
clone size: -; V gene: TRBV10-3; J gene: TRBJ2-1; D gene: TRBD2; CDR3 DNA: TGTGCCATCAGTGAAACTAGCGGGAGCCCCGGGAATGAGCAGTTCTTC; CDR3 protein: CAISETSGSPGNEQFF
clone size: -; V gene: TRBV11-3; J gene: TRBJ2-3; D gene: TRBD2; CDR3 DNA: TGTGCCAGCAGCGCTAGCGGGACAGCAGATACGCAGTATTTT; CDR3 protein: CASSASGTADTQYF
clone size: many; V gene: TRBV5-8; J gene: TRBJ2-1; D gene: -; CDR3 DNA: TGTGCCAGCAGCTTGTGGTCGAGCGCGGCCCTAATCTACAATGAGCAGTTCTTC; CDR3 protein: CASSLWSSAALIYNEQFF
clone size: -; V gene: TRBV28; J gene: TRBJ1-1; D gene: -; CDR3 DNA: TGTGCCAGCAGTTTGCGCTCGATGAGACGGGGTGAAGCTTTCTTT; CDR3 protein: CASSLRSMRRGEAFF
clone size: -; V gene: TRBV28; J gene: TRBJ2-3; D gene: -; CDR3 DNA: TGTGCCAGCAGTTTATTAGCTATGCGCACAGATACGCAGTATTTT; CDR3 protein: CASSLLAMRTDTQYF
clone size: -; V gene: TRBV6-6; J gene: TRBJ2-7; D gene: -; CDR3 DNA: TGTGCCAGCAGTTACCTCGGAAGGACTTCCTACGAGCAGTACTTC; CDR3 protein: CASSYLGRTSYEQYF
clone size: -; V gene: TRBV2; J gene: TRBJ2-5; D gene: -; CDR3 DNA: TGTGCCAGCAGTGAGGCAGGGGCAACCCAGTACTTC; CDR3 protein: CASSEAGATQYF
clone size: -; V gene: TRBV7-9; J gene: TRBJ2-3; D gene: -; CDR3 DNA: TGTGCCAGCAGCCAACAGGGAGGGACAGATACGCAGTATTTT; CDR3 protein: CASSQQGGTDTQYF
clone size: few; V gene: TRBV4-1; J gene: TRBJ1-2; D gene: -; CDR3 DNA: TGCGCCAGCAGCCAAGATCGGGCGGACTATGGCTACACCTTC; CDR3 protein: CASSQDRADYGYTF
clone size: -; V gene: TRBV9; J gene: TRBJ2-7; D gene: TRBD1; CDR3 DNA: TGTGCCAGCAGCCTGAGCCGGGACAGGTTCCCCTACGAGCAGTACTTC; CDR3 protein: CASSLSRDRFPYEQYF
clone size: once; V gene: TRBV27; J gene: TRBJ2-3; D gene: -; CDR3 DNA: TGTGCCAGCAGCTGGGGTAGCGGCACAGATACGCAGTATTTT; CDR3 protein: CASSWGSGTDTQYF
clone size: -; V gene: TRBV27; J gene: TRBJ1-1; D gene: -; CDR3 DNA: TGTGCCAGCAGTATTAGGAGGGCGGGCACTGAAGCTTTCTTT; CDR3 protein: CASSIRRAGTEAFF
clone size: -; V gene: TRBV27; J gene: TRBJ1-2; D gene: -; CDR3 DNA: TGTGCCAGCAGTCAGACACGACGAGATGGCTATGGCTACACCTTC; CDR3 protein: CASSQTRRDGYGYTF
clone size: -; V gene: TRBV6-5; J gene: TRBJ1-2; D gene: -; CDR3 DNA: TGTGCCAGCAGGTACCTAGGTGGCTACACCTTC; CDR3 protein: CASRYLGGYTF
clone size: once; V gene: TRBV18; J gene: TRBJ1-2; D gene: TRBD1; CDR3 DNA: TGTGCCAGCTCACCAACGGGACAGCTGCGCTATGGCTACACCTTC; CDR3 protein: CASSPTGQLRYGYTF
clone size: -; V gene: TRBV7-9; J gene: TRBJ2-3; D gene: -; CDR3 DNA: TGTGCCAGCAGCTCGGGACGGGCTGCCACAGATACGCAGTATTTT; CDR3 protein: CASSSGRAATDTQYF
clone size: few; V gene: TRBV27; J gene: TRBJ1-1; D gene: TRBD1; CDR3 DNA: TGTGCCAGCAGTTTACTAAACAGGGGAGGTGAAGCTTTCTTT; CDR3 protein: CASSLLNRGGEAFF
clone size: once; V gene: TRBV5-1; J gene: TRBJ2-7; D gene: -; CDR3 DNA: TGCGCCAGCAGCTCACGCCCCGGCCCCTACGAGCAGTACTTC; CDR3 protein: CASSSRPGPYEQYF
clone size: -; V gene: TRBV9; J gene: TRBJ2-3; D gene: -; CDR3 DNA: TGTGCCAGCACCGACGGGGTTAGCACAGATACGCAGTATTTT; CDR3 protein: CASTDGVSTDTQYF
clone size: -; V gene: TRBV7-8; J gene: TRBJ2-7; D gene: TRBD1; CDR3 DNA: TGTGCCAGCAGCCCGGGGACAGGGCCCTACGAGCAGTACTTC; CDR3 protein: CASSPGTGPYEQYF
clone size: -; V gene: TRBV9; J gene: TRBJ2-2; D gene: -; CDR3 DNA: TGTGCCAGCAGCGTAGTCACCACCGGGGAGCTGTTTTTT; CDR3 protein: CASSVVTTGELFF
clone size: -; V gene: TRBV5-4; J gene: TRBJ1-5; D gene: -; CDR3 DNA: TGTGCCAGCAGCTCAAGTATTCCGGGACGCAATCAGCCCCAGCATTTT; CDR3 protein: CASSSSIPGRNQPQHF
clone size: -; V gene: TRBV30; J gene: TRBJ2-7; D gene: -; CDR3 DNA: TGTGCCTTCGCGCAGGAGCCTACCTACGAGCAGTACTTC; CDR3 protein: CAFAQEPTYEQYF
clone size: -; V gene: TRBV27; J gene: TRBJ2-7; D gene: TRBD2; CDR3 DNA: TGTGCCAGCAGTTTGAGGCGGGAGGGCCTGGAGCAGTACTTC; CDR3 protein: CASSLRREGLEQYF
clone size: -; V gene: TRBV11-2; J gene: TRBJ2-7; D gene: TRBD1; CDR3 DNA: TGTGCCAGCAGCGCCCCGGGACAGGGTCTCTACGAGCAGTACTTC; CDR3 protein: CASSAPGQGLYEQYF
clone size: -; V gene: TRBV10-3; J gene: TRBJ2-5; D gene: TRBD2; CDR3 DNA: TGTGCCATCAGTGAGAGACTAGCGGGAGAAGCAGAGACCCAGTACTTC; CDR3 protein: CAISERLAGEAETQYF
clone size: few; V gene: TRBV7-9; J gene: TRBJ2-7; D gene: TRBD1; CDR3 DNA: TGTGCCAGCAGCCCACGAGGACAGGGAACCTACGAGCAGTACTTC; CDR3 protein: CASSPRGQGTYEQYF
clone size: -; V gene: TRBV6-1; J gene: TRBJ2-3; D gene: -; CDR3 DNA: TGTGCCAGCAGTGAAGTTTGGTTGGCAAGTGGTACAGATACGCAGTATTTT; CDR3 protein: CASSEVWLASGTDTQYF
clone size: -; V gene: TRBV7-2; J gene: TRBJ2-7; D gene: TRBD2; CDR3 DNA: TGTGCCAGCAGCTTGACTAGCGGGAGGGCCTACGAGCAGTACTTC; CDR3 protein: CASSLTSGRAYEQYF
clone size: few; V gene: TRBV7-3; J gene: TRBJ1-1; D gene: TRBD1; CDR3 DNA: TGTGCCAGCAGCTTGACCGGGACAGGTGAAGCTTTCTTT; CDR3 protein: CASSLTGTGEAFF
clone size: -; V gene: TRBV5-4; J gene: TRBJ1-4; D gene: -; CDR3 DNA: TGTGCCAGCAGCTACACCTCCGGAGGGTTTGTTCGGAAACTGTTTTTT; CDR3 protein: CASSYTSGGFVRKLFF